This entry features one TCR beta chain sequence. Its specificity is not known. The authors made TCR beta libraries by quantitative 5'-RACE with molecular barcodes. One entry per CDR3 protein, called by TCRdb with MiXCR from the 5' RACE reads. The top ten clones hold nearly 7% of a sample with just under 550,000 distinct CDR3 sequences, 10% to 15% of them seen once. This sample stems from a study of CD8 T cells in ankylosing spondylitis. Whole-study results and caveats: A number of the motif variants had already been described in reactive arthritis synovial fluid and blood. Clones linked to the disease showed a CD8+ phenotype. They occurred at relatively low frequencies in peripheral blood. Matched synovial fluid from ankylosing spondylitis patients was reported to be enriched for disease-linked clones. Characteristic, it appeared, of ankylosing spondylitis blood was a TCR beta motif of eight highly homologous variants.

The CDR3 contains 13 residues. Trimming stripped 5 bases from V and 3 bases from J, with 11 bases between. Germline V gives CDR1 SNHLY, CDR2 FYNNEI. This sequence was found in a male donor with ankylosing spondylitis. This chain links TRBV2 with TRBJ2-7; the D is unclear. The sequenced sample was blood, either unsorted or a sorted T cell fraction (not recorded which). CDR3 nucleotides: TGTGCCAGCAGTCAAGAATCGAACTACGAGCAGTACTTC. Translating it yields CASSQESNYEQYF.